Following are 32 T cell receptor beta chains from one sample sequenced in a study of beta chain features in type 1 diabetes. Study-wide results and limits: All four CD4+ subsets from Type 1 diabetes patients carried moderately but significantly shorter TCRB CDR3s.

Expressed TCRB transcripts were sequenced after all isolated RNA was converted to cDNA. TCRdb's table, derived via immunoSEQ multiplex PCR, lists solely in-frame clones and lacks some. The repertoire holds 600,000 to 700,000 clones, about an eighth seen once, with approximately 0.021% in the top ten. Their target antigens are unknown. Sequences were obtained from naive CD4+ T cells from blood. The origin of the receptors is a young man with type 1 diabetes.

This clone was observed a few times. The CDR3 sequence is CASSEGQINSPLHF. CDR3 sequence (DNA): TGTGCCAGCAGCGAGGGGCAGATTAATTCACCCCTCCACTTT. The chain joins TRBV9 to TRBJ1-6; the D gene is possibly TRBD1 (5 bases). Trimming pared 3 bases from V and 6 bases from J, leaving 10 bases between. From germline, CDR1 is SGDLS and CDR2 YYNGEE. The CDR3 loop spans 14 amino acids. Combining the CDR3 with reference TRBV9 and TRBJ1-6 gives the whole variable domain DSGVTQTPKHLITATGQRVTLRCSPRSGDLSVYWYQQSLDQGLQFLIQYYNGEERAKGNILERFSAQQFPDLHSELNLSSLELGDSALYFCASSEGQINSPLHFGNGTRLTVT.

This chain uses TRBV7-9 with TRBJ1-1; D ambiguous. V lost 7 bases, J lost 2 bases, and 8 bases lay in between. The CDR3 spans 12 residues. CDR1 is SEHNR and CDR2 is FQNEAQ in the germline V gene (reference sequence). CDR3: CASTVSNTEAFF. In nucleotides, the CDR3 is TGTGCCAGCACGGTCAGTAACACTGAAGCTTTCTTT.

The chain uses TRBV20-1 and TRBJ1-1; unclear D gene. CDR3 length: 11 amino acids. CDR1 is DFQATT and CDR2 is SNEGSKA in the germline V gene (reference sequence). V lost 3 bases to trimming and J lost 6 bases, with 8 bases between them. DNA of the CDR3: TGCAGTGCTAGGAGGGAACCTGAAGCTTTCTTT. The encoded protein is CSARREPEAFF.

This chain links TRBV5-1 with TRBJ2-7; D ambiguous. The CDR3 covers 13 residues. V lost 3 bases, J lost 2 bases, and 9 bases lay in between. Germline lookup yields CDR1 SGHRS and CDR2 YFSETQ. The CDR3 DNA is TGCGCCAGCAGCTCTGGGCTCACCTACGAGCAGTACTTC. Translating it yields CASSSGLTYEQYF.

This clone has a handful of counts. The CDR3 sequence: CASSPDLGAGGNIQYF. The CDR3 coding sequence is TGTGCCAGCAGTCCAGATTTGGGGGCAGGGGGAAACATTCAGTACTTC. The chain links TRBV11-3 to TRBJ2-4, with TRBD1 identical over 7 bases. Unmatched junction bases numbered 14, after V lost 6 bases and J lost 6 bases. In germline, CDR1 is SGHNT, CDR2 YENEEA. The length of the CDR3 is 16 residues.

This clone came up a few times. The rearrangement uses TRBV7-9 and TRBJ2-1, with 7 bases fitting TRBD1. Losses at the gene ends were 5 bases for V and 5 bases for J; bases not matched to a gene: 3. Germline assignment: CDR1 SEHNR and CDR2 FQNEAQ (reference sequence). This CDR3 has 13 amino acids. Written as DNA, the CDR3 is TGTGCCAGCAGCACAACAGGGGACAATGAGCAGTTCTTC. Translation gives CASSTTGDNEQFF.

There are a few counts of this clone. The V and J genes are TRBV30 and TRBJ1-2; D is undetermined. Germline-derived CDR1 and CDR2 are GTSNPN and SVGIG (reference sequence). The CDR3 runs to 12 residues. V was shortened by 2 bases and J by 0 bases, with 4 bases between the two germline ends. In DNA, the CDR3 is TGTGCCTGGAGTACAACTAACTATGGCTACACCTTC. Translation: CAWSTTNYGYTF.

This clone was counted a few times. The chain's CDR3 is CASSFRAYNEQFF. The CDR3 nucleotides read TGTGCCAGCAGCTTCAGGGCCTACAATGAGCAGTTCTTC. The V call is TRBV5-6, the J call TRBJ2-1; D perhaps matches TRBD1 (5 bases). V dropped 2 bases and J dropped 2 bases, with 5 bases sitting between them. CDR3 size: 13 residues. Germline V CDR1 and CDR2: SGHDT, YYEEEE. Based on the CDR3 plus reference TRBV5-6 and TRBJ2-1, the full variable domain is DAGVTQSPTHLIKTRGQQVTLRCSPKSGHDTVSWYQQALGQGPQFIFQYYEEEERQRGNFPDRFSGHQFPNYSSELNVNALLLGDSALYLCASSFRAYNEQFFGPGTRLTVL.

This rearrangement joins TRBV5-1 to TRBJ2-7, with D perhaps matching TRBD2 (5 bases). CDR3 size: 13 residues. Germline values: CDR1 SGHRS, CDR2 YFSETQ. Trimming left V 0 bases short and J 6 bases short, with 10 bases between. The CDR3 region has the DNA TGCGCCAGCAGCTTGGCCAGGAGCGGCGAGCAGTACTTC. Translating gives CASSLARSGEQYF.

V gene TRBV30 combines with J gene TRBJ1-1; D is unclear. The germline V gene has CDR1 GTSNPN and CDR2 SVGIG (reference sequence). The V end was cut by 4 bases, the J end by 0 bases, with 9 bases between. CDR3 size: 13 residues. CDR3 coding DNA: TGTGCCTGGACTCAACAGATGAACACTGAAGCTTTCTTT. As protein: CAWTQQMNTEAFF.

This clone was counted between two and nine times. The V call is TRBV5-4, the J call TRBJ2-3; 7 positions agree with TRBD1. V lost 2 bases, J lost 4 bases, and 1 base stayed unmatched. This CDR3 has 13 amino acids. The germline V gene has CDR1 SGHNT and CDR2 YYREEE (reference sequence). In DNA, the CDR3 is TGTGCCAGCAGCTTAGACAGGGCAGATACGCAGTATTTT. This gives the protein CASSLDRADTQYF.

This clone was observed a few times. The chain uses TRBV7-8 and TRBJ2-7; D is unclear. V gave up 5 bases and J gave up 7 bases, with 9 bases separating them. There are 11 residues in the CDR3. Germline values: CDR1 SGHVS, CDR2 FQNEAQ. CDR3 DNA: TGTGCCAGCAGCGTTTTGGGTGAGCAGTACTTC. Its translation is CASSVLGEQYF.

This clone was counted only a few times. The gene calls are TRBV11-2 and TRBJ2-7; no definite D call. There are 15 residues in the CDR3. Per germline, CDR1 SGHAT and CDR2 FQNNGV. V lost 1 base and J 0 bases, leaving 10 bases between the germline ends. DNA for the CDR3: TGTGCCAGCAGCTTAGGGCAGTCTTCCTCCTACGAGCAGTACTTC. This translates into CASSLGQSSSYEQYF.

This clone was picked up a small number of times. V and J are TRBV7-9 and TRBJ1-5; 9 bases line up with TRBD1. The CDR3 runs to 16 residues. Unmatched junction bases numbered 9, after V lost 5 bases and J lost 4 bases. The germline V gene has CDR1 SEHNR and CDR2 FQNEAQ (reference sequence). The CDR3: CASSRWTGENNQPQHF. For the CDR3, the DNA is TGTGCCAGCAGCCGATGGACAGGGGAAAATAATCAGCCCCAGCATTTT.

The chain combines TRBV7-9 with TRBJ2-5, with D perhaps TRBD2 (6 bases). Per germline, CDR1 SEHNR and CDR2 FQNEAQ (reference sequence). CDR3 length: 15 amino acids. The ends were cut back, 3 bases at V and 0 bases at J, with 11 bases in the middle. CDR3 protein: CASSLEAGYQETQYF. CDR3 in DNA: TGTGCCAGCAGCTTGGAGGCGGGGTACCAAGAGACCCAGTACTTC.

The genes are TRBV29-1 and TRBJ1-6; TRBD1 matches 9 bases. V trimming: 5 bases; J trimming: 7 bases; junction bases outside the gene matches: 9. From germline, CDR1 is SQVTM and CDR2 ANQGSEA. The length of the CDR3 is 15 residues. The CDR3 DNA follows: TGCAGCGTTCTGTCCGGGACAGGGCACAATTCACCCCTCCACTTT. The encoded protein is CSVLSGTGHNSPLHF.

The rearrangement joins TRBV19 to TRBJ2-7, with a weak D call TRBD1 (5 bases). Germline-derived CDR1 and CDR2 are LNHDA and SQIVND (reference sequence). The CDR3 runs 13 residues. Trimming took 4 bases from V and 3 from J, leaving 10 bases between them. CDR3: CASSTQDNYEQYF. For the CDR3, the DNA is TGTGCCAGTAGTACCCAGGACAACTACGAGCAGTACTTC.

The CDR3 loop is CAWRGRALTNYGYTF. The CDR3, as DNA: TGTGCCTGGAGAGGCAGGGCTCTCACTAACTATGGCTACACCTTC. The rearrangement uses TRBV30 and TRBJ1-2, with D possibly being TRBD1 (5 bases). V was clipped by 3 bases and J by 0 bases, with 14 bases between them. Germline CDR1 is GTSNPN and CDR2 is SVGIG (reference sequence). This CDR3 has 15 amino acids. The variable domain in full, completed from reference TRBV30 and TRBJ1-2, reads SQTIHQWPATLVQPVGSPLSLECTVEGTSNPNLYWYRQAAGRGLQLLFYSVGIGQISSEVPQNLSASRPQDRQFILSSKKLLLSDSGFYLCAWRGRALTNYGYTFGSGTRLTVV.

V usage is TRBV4-1 and J usage is TRBJ1-2; D gene ambiguous. CDR1 and CDR2 (germline): MGHRA, YSYEKL. Trimming removed 1 base at V and 2 bases at J, with 17 bases between. The CDR3 sequence is 17 residues long. The CDR3 DNA follows: TGCGCCAGCAGCCAAGGGGCAGCCTATTCGGGGAACTATGGCTACACCTTC. The encoded protein is CASSQGAAYSGNYGYTF.

This clone was counted only a few times. The chain is built from TRBV6-5 and TRBJ2-7; 8 bases match TRBD1. V trimming: 6 bases; J trimming: 6 bases; junction bases outside the gene matches: 7. This CDR3 has 13 amino acids. The V gene's germline CDR1 is MNHEY and CDR2 SVGAGI. DNA of the CDR3: TGTGCCAGCAGGGACAGGGTTGCCGGCGAGCAGTACTTC. Translated, it gives CASRDRVAGEQYF.

The V call is TRBV30, the J call TRBJ2-7; D not certain. Trimming shortened V by 3 bases and J by 2 bases, and 14 bases separated the two germline ends. CDR3 length: 14 amino acids. Germline values: CDR1 GTSNPN, CDR2 SVGIG (reference sequence). CDR3 DNA sequence: TGTGCCTGGAGCCAAGTTTCGACCACCTACGAGCAGTACTTC. The encoded protein is CAWSQVSTTYEQYF.

This clone came up a few times. The chain employs TRBV5-1 and TRBJ2-1, with TRBD2 identical over 7 bases. The germline CDR1 and CDR2 sequences are SGHRS and YFSETQ. Unmatched junction bases numbered 8, after V lost 0 bases and J lost 5 bases. The CDR3 has 16 residues. CDR3 nucleotides: TGCGCCAGCAGCTTGGTAGCGGGCGGCGTCAACAATGAGCAGTTCTTC. Residues: CASSLVAGGVNNEQFF.

This clone has only a few counts. The gene calls are TRBV2 and TRBJ1-5, with D unclear. The V end was cut by 6 bases, the J end by 7 bases, with 13 bases between. Per the germline V gene, CDR1 is SNHLY and CDR2 is FYNNEI. The CDR3 consists of 13 residues. Here the CDR3 reads CASRTDMRQPQHF. The CDR3 coding sequence is TGTGCCAGCAGGACGGATATGCGGCAGCCCCAGCATTTT.

The chain couples TRBV19 to TRBJ2-1, with 8 bases identical to TRBD2. The V gene end was trimmed by 3 bases and the J gene end by 8 bases; junction bases not matched to a gene: 6. This CDR3 is 14 amino acids long. Looked up from germline, CDR1 is LNHDA and CDR2 is SQIVND (reference sequence). CDR3 DNA: TGTGCCAGTAGTATGCCCGGGGGGGTCTATGAGCAGTTCTTC. It specifies CASSMPGGVYEQFF.

The genes are TRBV29-1 and TRBJ2-1, with D tentatively TRBD1 or TRBD2 (6 bases each). Germline V CDR1 and CDR2: SQVTM, ANQGSEA. V was trimmed by 7 bases and J by 3 bases, leaving 16 bases between them. The CDR3 sequence is 14 residues long. Here the CDR3 DNA reads TGCAGCGCTCAGGAGGGGGAAGGCTACAATGAGCAGTTCTTC. It translates to CSAQEGEGYNEQFF.

This clone turned up a few times. The gene calls are TRBV28 and TRBJ2-7; possible D gene TRBD2, 6 bases. The CDR3 totals 13 residues. The germline V gene has CDR1 MDHEN and CDR2 SYDVKM. Trimming removed 8 bases at V and 0 bases at J, with 11 bases between. The CDR3 DNA follows: TGTGCCAGCCGGGGGTCCCCCTCCTACGAGCAGTACTTC. This codes for CASRGSPSYEQYF.

This clone was detected only a few times. The chain couples TRBV27 to TRBJ1-2, with 8 bases identical to TRBD1. Germline V gene lookup returns CDR1 MNHEY and CDR2 SMNVEV (reference sequence). The CDR3 contains 13 residues. The V segment lost 6 bases and the J segment 6 bases; nucleotides outside the gene matches: 6. The DNA of the CDR3 is TGTGCCAGCAGGCCCAGCAGGGGGCATGGCTACACCTTC. Its translation: CASRPSRGHGYTF.

There are a few counts of this clone. This sequence joins TRBV7-9 and TRBJ1-3; 8 nucleotides agree with TRBD1. Germline loops: CDR1 SEHNR, CDR2 FQNEAQ (reference sequence). V lost 6 bases to trimming and J lost 4 bases; unmatched junction nucleotides: 5. The CDR3 totals 14 residues. CDR3 sequence: CASRETGEGNTIYF. The CDR3 bases are TGTGCCAGCAGGGAGACAGGGGAAGGAAACACCATATATTTT.

V and J are TRBV2 and TRBJ2-7; weak D call: TRBD2 (5 bases). Germline assignment: CDR1 SNHLY and CDR2 FYNNEI. The CDR3 extends over 15 amino acids. Trimming removed 2 bases from V and 5 bases from J, with 16 bases in between. The CDR3 region has the DNA TGTGCCAGCAGTGAACAGGACTCTAGGGTCCACGAGCAGTACTTC. The encoded protein is CASSEQDSRVHEQYF. The variable domain in full, with the rest retrieved from reference TRBV2 and TRBJ2-7, is EPEVTQTPSHQVTQMGQEVILRCVPISNHLYFYWYRQILGQKVEFLVSFYNNEISEKSEIFDDQFSVERPDGSNFTLKIRSTKLEDSAMYFCASSEQDSRVHEQYFGPGTRLTVT.

The table lists this clone with a few counts. The DNA for the CDR3 is TGTGCCAGCAGTGAATTGTACAGGGAGGGAGCTTTCTTT. Protein product: CASSELYREGAFF. The rearrangement uses TRBV6-1 and TRBJ1-1; TRBD1 is a possible D gene (6 bases). The CDR3 has 13 amino acids. Trimming pared 2 bases from V and 10 bases from J, leaving 14 bases between. Germline CDR1 MNHNS, CDR2 SASEGT.

The rearrangement uses TRBV10-3 and TRBJ2-7, with 9 bases lining up with TRBD1. The V gene end was trimmed by 7 bases and the J gene end by 6 bases; junction bases not matched to a gene: 4. Per the germline V gene, CDR1 is ENHRY and CDR2 is SYGVKD. This CDR3 has 12 amino acids. The CDR3 here is CAINPGQGEQYF. The DNA of the CDR3 is TGTGCCATCAATCCGGGACAGGGCGAGCAGTACTTC.

This clone turned up a few times. V gene TRBV2 combines with J gene TRBJ1-4; D unresolved. The CDR3 sequence is 15 residues long. Trimming pared 1 base from V and 0 bases from J, leaving 6 bases between. Germline values: CDR1 SNHLY, CDR2 FYNNEI. CDR3 nucleotides: TGTGCCAGCAGTGAAGACAGTGCAACTAATGAAAAACTGTTTTTT. It is translated as CASSEDSATNEKLFF. The full variable domain, in which reference TRBV2 and TRBJ1-4 provide the parts outside the CDR3, is EPEVTQTPSHQVTQMGQEVILRCVPISNHLYFYWYRQILGQKVEFLVSFYNNEISEKSEIFDDQFSVERPDGSNFTLKIRSTKLEDSAMYFCASSEDSATNEKLFFGSGTQLSVL.